The following is a TCR beta chain sequence with its context. Its binding antigen is unknown. No much larger clone is present one base from it, and per-base qualities are unavailable. This specimen belongs to a study of blood T cells in healthy people across ages (dated by TCRdb to the mid-2010s). In the study overall: In model experiments, roughly one uniquely barcoded TCR beta cDNA molecule per two T cells was captured by template switching. Using deep sequencing normalized with unique cDNA molecular identifiers, the study measured how TCR beta repertoire diversity changes with age. The donors were split into four age groups: young (average 16 years), middle-aged (39), aged (approximately 59) and long-lived (roughly 86). Donors of different ages were randomly distributed across sequencing lanes to avoid experimental bias. For two donors (one aged 18 to 29 and one aged 80 or older), the study analyzed two additional independent replicas of 1 million unique cDNA reads from the same blood draw.

The cysteine opens and the phenylalanine closes a CDR3 of 15 amino acids. Left in the record is the CDR3 DNA by itself, 45 bases read in frame from the first base. Cut back by 2 bases and 4 bases, the V and J ends lie 14 bases apart. Per the germline V gene (reference sequence), LGHDT is the CDR1 and YNNKEL is the CDR2. Donors were a few dozen systemically healthy Caucasian individuals from Russia aged roughly 6 to 90 years. Roughly 10 milliliters of peripheral blood were collected from each donor into EDTA-treated Vacutainer tubes. Ficoll-Paque density-gradient centrifugation was used to isolate PBMCs, with at least 6 million per sample. Trizol reagent was used to extract total RNA from the PBMCs, yielding at least 5 micrograms per sample. Naive CD45RAhigh/CD27high T cell percentages were measured by flow cytometry on a PBMC aliquot from every donor. Broader findings and caveats from the paper: The percentage of naive T cells measured by flow cytometry correlated strongly with observed TCR beta diversity. Total diversity estimates from one million sequenced T cells were considered lower bounds and underestimates. Compared with the aged group, more naive CD4+ T cells, fewer expanded clones and increased TCR diversity were shown by the long-lived group, suggesting age selection. Because the CMV infection status of the donors was unknown, age-related changes in expanded clonotypes may potentially have been confounded. As age increased, observed TCR beta diversity per million T cells dropped in a roughly linear way, and a significant reduction was already evident by age 40. Conclusive comparison of naive and antigen-experienced compartments was prevented by the profiling of bulk unsorted PBMCs.

Library construction relied on 5' RACE. The run used an Illumina HiSeq 2500. A second PCR of roughly 7 to 11 cycles was run with a J-beta primer mix and a sample-barcoded 5' primer. A template-switch 5' adaptor carrying 12 random nucleotides introduced a unique molecular identifier onto each TCR beta cDNA molecule. Each sample yielded at least 2.5 million CDR3-containing paired-end reads. The Mint cDNA synthesis kit, primed by a TRBC-specific oligonucleotide, was used to synthesize first-strand cDNA from all RNA. Following uracil-DNA glycosylase treatment, all cDNA underwent a first 18-cycle PCR with the universal primers M1SS and BC2_uni_R. Regarding the original processing steps: Normalization of each sample was performed by random selection of 1 million high-quality reads, each carrying a distinct molecular identifier. Instead of being binned into consensus sequences, reads that shared molecular identifiers were thrown out. CDR3 identification, clonotype clustering and error correction used MiTCR with a Q25 quality threshold and the strictest error-elimination algorithm. A nonparametric unseen species model with Euler transformation was used to estimate a lower bound on total TCR beta diversity. TCRdb ran its own pipeline on the public reads, namely fastp trimming at Q25 and MiXCR clone calling, and kept in-frame beta chains. Every CDR3 protein is listed once, alongside the most common genes and DNA of its rows. TCRdb's processing, not the authors', yielded these V and J calls. The sample yields approximately 810,000 distinct CDR3 sequences; 25% to 35% were counted once. In total, the top ten clones hold around a sixth of the sample.

This clonotype was sampled from an elderly woman in good health. Material: blood. This chain is built from TRBV3-1 and TRBJ1-1; TRBD1 is possibly the D segment (5 matching bases). The DNA sequence is as follows: TGTGCCAGCAGCCAAACTCCATCGGGGCGCACTGAAGCTTTCTTT. Its translation reads: CASSQTPSGRTEAFF.